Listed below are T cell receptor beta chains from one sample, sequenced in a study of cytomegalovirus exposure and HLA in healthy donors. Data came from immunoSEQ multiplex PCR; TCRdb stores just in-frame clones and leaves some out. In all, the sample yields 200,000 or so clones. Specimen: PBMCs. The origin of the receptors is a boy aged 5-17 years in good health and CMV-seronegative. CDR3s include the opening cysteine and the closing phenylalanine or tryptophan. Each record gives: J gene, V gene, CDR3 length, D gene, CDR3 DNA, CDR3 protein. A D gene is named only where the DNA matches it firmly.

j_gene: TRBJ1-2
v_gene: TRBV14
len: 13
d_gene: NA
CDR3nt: TGTGCCAGCAGCCAAGAAATACTCAATGGCTACACCTTC
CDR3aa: CASSQEILNGYTF

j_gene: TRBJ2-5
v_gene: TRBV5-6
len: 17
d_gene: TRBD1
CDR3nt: TGTGCCAGCACCAACCGTCCGGGACAGACCAGCAGGGAGACCCAGTACTTC
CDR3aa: CASTNRPGQTSRETQYF

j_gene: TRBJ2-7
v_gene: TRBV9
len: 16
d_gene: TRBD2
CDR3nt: TGTGCCAGCAGCGTAGATGGGCTAGCGGGGAGCTACGAGCAGTACTTC
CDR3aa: CASSVDGLAGSYEQYF

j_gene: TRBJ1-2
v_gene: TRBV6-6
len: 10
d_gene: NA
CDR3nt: TGTGCCACCAGAGACAGGCGCGACACCTTC
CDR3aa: CATRDRRDTF

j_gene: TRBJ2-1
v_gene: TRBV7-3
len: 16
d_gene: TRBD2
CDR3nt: TGTGCCAGCAGCTTAGATCTAGCGGGGGGGAACAATGAGCAGTTCTTC
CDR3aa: CASSLDLAGGNNEQFF

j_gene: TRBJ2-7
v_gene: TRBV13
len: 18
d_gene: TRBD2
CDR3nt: TGTGCCAGCAGCTTAGGAGGCGGGGGGGCTGTTAGTTCCTACGAGCAGTACTTC
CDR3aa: CASSLGGGGAVSSYEQYF

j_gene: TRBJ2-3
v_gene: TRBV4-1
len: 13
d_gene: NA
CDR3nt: TGCGCCAGCAGCTATCTAGTGTGGGATACGCAGTATTTT
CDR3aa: CASSYLVWDTQYF

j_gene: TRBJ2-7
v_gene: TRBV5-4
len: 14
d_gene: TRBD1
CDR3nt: TGTGCCAGCAGCAGACAGGGGTCCCGCTACGAGCAGTACTTC
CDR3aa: CASSRQGSRYEQYF

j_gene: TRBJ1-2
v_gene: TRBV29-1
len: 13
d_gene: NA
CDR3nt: TGCAGCTCCGAGTCCTTGGTTCACTATGGCTACACCTTC
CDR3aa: CSSESLVHYGYTF

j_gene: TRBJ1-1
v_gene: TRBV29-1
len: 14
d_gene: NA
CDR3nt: TGCAGCCTTGTTCGGTGGGGGGAGAACACTGAAGCTTTCTTT
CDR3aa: CSLVRWGENTEAFF

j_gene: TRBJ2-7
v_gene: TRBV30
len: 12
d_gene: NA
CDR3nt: TGTGCCGGAACAGGGCTTGGGTACGAGCAGTACTTC
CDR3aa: CAGTGLGYEQYF

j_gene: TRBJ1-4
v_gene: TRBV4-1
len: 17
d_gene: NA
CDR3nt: TGCGCCAGCAGCCAAGAGGGGAGGCAATCAACTAATGAAAAACTGTTTTTT
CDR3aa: CASSQEGRQSTNEKLFF

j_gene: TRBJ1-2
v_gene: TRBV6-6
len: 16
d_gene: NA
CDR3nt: TGTGCCAGCAGTAGATCCGGGAAACCGGGGAACTATGGCTACACCTTC
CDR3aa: CASSRSGKPGNYGYTF

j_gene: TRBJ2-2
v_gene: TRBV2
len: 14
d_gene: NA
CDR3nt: TGTGCCAGCAGGGGGGGATTGAACACCGGGGAGCTGTTTTTT
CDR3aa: CASRGGLNTGELFF

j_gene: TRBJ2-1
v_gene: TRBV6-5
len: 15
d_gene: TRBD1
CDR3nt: TGTGCCAGCAGTTACTCGAACAGGGGGCGCAATGAGCAGTTCTTC
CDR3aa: CASSYSNRGRNEQFF

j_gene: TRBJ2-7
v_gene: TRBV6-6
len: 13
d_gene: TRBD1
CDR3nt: TGTGCCAGCAGTTACGGGACAGTAGGCCAGCAGTACTTC
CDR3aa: CASSYGTVGQQYF

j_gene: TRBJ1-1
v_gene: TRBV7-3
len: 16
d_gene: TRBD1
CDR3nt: TGTGCCAGCAGCCCAGGGACAGGCCTCGGTGGCACTGAAGCTTTCTTT
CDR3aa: CASSPGTGLGGTEAFF

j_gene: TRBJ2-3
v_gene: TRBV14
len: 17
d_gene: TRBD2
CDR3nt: TGTGCCAGCAGCCAAGAAAAGCGGGGGGGGTACACAGATACGCAGTATTTT
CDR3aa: CASSQEKRGGYTDTQYF

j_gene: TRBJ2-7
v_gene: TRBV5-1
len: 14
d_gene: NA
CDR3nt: TGCGCCAGCAGGAACCCAGGGGCGGCCTACGAGCAGTACTTC
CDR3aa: CASRNPGAAYEQYF

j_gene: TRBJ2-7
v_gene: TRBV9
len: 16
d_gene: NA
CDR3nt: TGTGCCAGCAGCTCCCCGGGCGGGACGGTTTCCTACGAGCAGTACTTC
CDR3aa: CASSSPGGTVSYEQYF

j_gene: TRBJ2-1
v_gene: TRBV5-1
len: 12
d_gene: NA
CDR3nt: TGCGCCAGCAGACAGGAGTCGAACGAGCAGTTCTTC
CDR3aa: CASRQESNEQFF

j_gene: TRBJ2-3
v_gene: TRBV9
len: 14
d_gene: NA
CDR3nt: TGTGCCAGCAGCGCTAGGGGTAGCACAGATACGCAGTATTTT
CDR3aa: CASSARGSTDTQYF

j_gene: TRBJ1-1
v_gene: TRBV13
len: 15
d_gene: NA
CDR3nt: TGTGCCAGCAGCAAAGACACCTTCTCTGACACTGAAGCTTTCTTT
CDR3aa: CASSKDTFSDTEAFF

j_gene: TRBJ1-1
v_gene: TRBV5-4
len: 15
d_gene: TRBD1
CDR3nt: TGTGCCAGCAGCTCGGATACAGGGGGCCGCACTGAAGCTTTCTTT
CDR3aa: CASSSDTGGRTEAFF

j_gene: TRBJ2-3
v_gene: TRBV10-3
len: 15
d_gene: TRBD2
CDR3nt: TGTGCCATCAGACAGTCTAGCGGAAGCACAGATACGCAGTATTTT
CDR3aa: CAIRQSSGSTDTQYF

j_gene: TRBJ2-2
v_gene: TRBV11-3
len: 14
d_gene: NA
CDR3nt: TGTGCCAGCAGCCCCGGCAGGCTGCCCGGGGAGCTGTTTTTT
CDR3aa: CASSPGRLPGELFF

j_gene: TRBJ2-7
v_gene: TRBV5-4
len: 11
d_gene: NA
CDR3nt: TGTGCCAGCAGCTGGGGGCCAGAGCAGTACTTC
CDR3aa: CASSWGPEQYF

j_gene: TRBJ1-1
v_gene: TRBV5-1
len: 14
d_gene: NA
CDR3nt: TGCGCCAGCAGCTTGGCCTCGCAGAACACCGAAGCTTTCTTT
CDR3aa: CASSLASQNTEAFF